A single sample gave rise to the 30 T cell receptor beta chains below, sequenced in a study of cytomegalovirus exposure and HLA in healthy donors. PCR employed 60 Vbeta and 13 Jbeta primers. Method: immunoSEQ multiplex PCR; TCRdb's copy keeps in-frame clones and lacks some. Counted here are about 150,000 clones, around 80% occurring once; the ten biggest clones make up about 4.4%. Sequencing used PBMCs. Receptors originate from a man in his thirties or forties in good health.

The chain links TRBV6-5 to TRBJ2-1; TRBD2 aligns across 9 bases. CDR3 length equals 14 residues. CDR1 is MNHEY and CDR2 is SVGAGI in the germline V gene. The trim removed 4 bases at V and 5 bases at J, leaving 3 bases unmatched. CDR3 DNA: TGTGCCAGCAGTTCTTCTAGCGGGGACAATGAGCAGTTCTTC. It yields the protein CASSSSSGDNEQFF.

The CDR3 nucleotides are TGTGCCAGCAGCCAAAGGAGGGAGTCCTACAATGAGCAGTTCTTC. Amino acids: CASSQRRESYNEQFF. The chain has TRBV13 and TRBJ2-1; TRBD2 is a possible D gene (6 bases). The CDR3 loop spans 15 amino acids. The ends were cut back, 5 bases at V and 1 base at J, with 12 bases in the middle. In germline, CDR1 is PRHDT, CDR2 FYEKMQ (reference sequence).

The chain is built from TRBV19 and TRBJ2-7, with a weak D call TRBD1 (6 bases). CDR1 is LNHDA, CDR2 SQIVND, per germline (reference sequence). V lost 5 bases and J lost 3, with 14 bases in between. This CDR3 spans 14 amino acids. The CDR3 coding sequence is TGTGCCAGTAGTCTGGGGGCGAAGTTCTACGAGCAGTACTTC. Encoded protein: CASSLGAKFYEQYF.

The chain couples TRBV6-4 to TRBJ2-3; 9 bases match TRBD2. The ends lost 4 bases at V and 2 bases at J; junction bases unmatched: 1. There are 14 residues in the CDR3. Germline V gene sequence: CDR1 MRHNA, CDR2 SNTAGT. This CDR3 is CASSGGRATDTQYF. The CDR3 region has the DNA TGTGCCAGCAGTGGCGGGAGGGCCACAGATACGCAGTATTTT.

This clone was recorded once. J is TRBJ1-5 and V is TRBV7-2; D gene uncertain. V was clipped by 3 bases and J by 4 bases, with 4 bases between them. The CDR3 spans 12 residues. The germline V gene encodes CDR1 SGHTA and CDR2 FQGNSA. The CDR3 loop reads CASSFNNQPQHF. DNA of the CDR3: TGTGCCAGCAGCTTTAATAATCAGCCCCAGCATTTT.

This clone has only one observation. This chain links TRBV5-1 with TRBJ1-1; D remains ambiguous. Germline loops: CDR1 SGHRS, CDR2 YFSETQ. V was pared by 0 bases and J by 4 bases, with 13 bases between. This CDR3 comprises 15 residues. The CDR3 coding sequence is TGCGCCAGCAGCTTGGGGGCGGCCGAGGGCACTGAAGCTTTCTTT. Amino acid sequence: CASSLGAAEGTEAFF.

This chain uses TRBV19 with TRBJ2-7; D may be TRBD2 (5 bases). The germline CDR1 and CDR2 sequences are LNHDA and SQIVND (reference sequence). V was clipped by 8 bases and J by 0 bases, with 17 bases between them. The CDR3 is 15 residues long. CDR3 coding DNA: TGTGCCAGTGGGGAAGGAGGCGGGCCCTCCTACGAGCAGTACTTC. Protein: CASGEGGGPSYEQYF. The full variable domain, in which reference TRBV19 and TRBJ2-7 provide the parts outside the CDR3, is DGGITQSPKYLFRKEGQNVTLSCEQNLNHDAMYWYRQDPGQGLRLIYYSQIVNDFQKGDIAEGYSVSREKKESFPLTVTSAQKNPTAFYLCASGEGGGPSYEQYFGPGTRLTVT.

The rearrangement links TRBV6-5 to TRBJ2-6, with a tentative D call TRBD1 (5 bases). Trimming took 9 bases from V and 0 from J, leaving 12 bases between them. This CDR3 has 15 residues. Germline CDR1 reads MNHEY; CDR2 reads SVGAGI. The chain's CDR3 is CASSREVSGANVLTF. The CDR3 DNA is TGTGCCAGTTCCAGGGAAGTCTCTGGGGCCAACGTCCTGACTTTC.

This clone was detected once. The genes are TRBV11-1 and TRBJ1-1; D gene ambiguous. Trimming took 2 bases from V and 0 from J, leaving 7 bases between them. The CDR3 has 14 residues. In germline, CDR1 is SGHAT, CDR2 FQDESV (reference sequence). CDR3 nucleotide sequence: TGTGCCAGCAGCTTACTCCCTCTGAACACTGAAGCTTTCTTT. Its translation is CASSLLPLNTEAFF.

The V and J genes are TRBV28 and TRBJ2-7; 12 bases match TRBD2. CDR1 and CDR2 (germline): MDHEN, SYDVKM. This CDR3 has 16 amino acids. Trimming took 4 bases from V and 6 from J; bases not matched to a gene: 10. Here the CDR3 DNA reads TGTGCCAGCAGTTCCTCGACTAGCGGGAGTTTAGGCGAGCAGTACTTC. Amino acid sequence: CASSSSTSGSLGEQYF.

In DNA, the CDR3 is TGTGCCAGCAGGGAACAGGGCTCGTGGACCTATGGCTACACCTTC. Amino acids: CASREQGSWTYGYTF. The V call is TRBV7-9, the J call TRBJ1-2; a weak D match, TRBD1 (6 bases). CDR1 and CDR2 (germline): SEHNR, FQNEAQ (reference sequence). Between the trimmed V and J ends, which lost 6 bases and 4 bases, there was a span of 18 bases. The CDR3 contains 15 residues.

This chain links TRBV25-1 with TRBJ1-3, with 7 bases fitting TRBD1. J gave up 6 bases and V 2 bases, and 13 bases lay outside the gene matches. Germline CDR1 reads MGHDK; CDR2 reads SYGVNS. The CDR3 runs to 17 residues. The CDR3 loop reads CASSELNQGTDLNTIYF. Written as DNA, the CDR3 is TGTGCCAGCAGTGAACTAAACCAAGGGACAGACCTAAACACCATATATTTT.

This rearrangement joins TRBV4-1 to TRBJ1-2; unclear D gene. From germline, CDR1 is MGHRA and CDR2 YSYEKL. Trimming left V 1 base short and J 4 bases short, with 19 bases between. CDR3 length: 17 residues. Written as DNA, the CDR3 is TGCGCCAGCAGCCAAGGTTCCAGCGGAGGCGTGGGCTATGGCTACACCTTC. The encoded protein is CASSQGSSGGVGYGYTF.

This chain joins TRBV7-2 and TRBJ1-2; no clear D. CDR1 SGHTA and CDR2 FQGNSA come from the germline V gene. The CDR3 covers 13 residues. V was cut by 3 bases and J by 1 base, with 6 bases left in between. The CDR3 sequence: CASSLNNNYGYTF. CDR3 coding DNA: TGTGCCAGCAGCTTGAACAATAACTATGGCTACACCTTC. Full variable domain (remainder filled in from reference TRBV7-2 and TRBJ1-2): GAGVSQSPSNKVTEKGKDVELRCDPISGHTALYWYRQSLGQGLEFLIYFQGNSAPDKSGLPSDRFSAERTGGSVSTLTIQRTQQEDSAVYLCASSLNNNYGYTFGSGTRLTVV.

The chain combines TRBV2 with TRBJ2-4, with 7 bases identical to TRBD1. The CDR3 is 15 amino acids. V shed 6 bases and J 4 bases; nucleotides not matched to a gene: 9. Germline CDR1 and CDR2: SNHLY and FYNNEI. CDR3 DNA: TGTGCCAGCAGACCGGGACAGTTCACTAAAAACATTCAGTACTTC. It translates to CASRPGQFTKNIQYF.

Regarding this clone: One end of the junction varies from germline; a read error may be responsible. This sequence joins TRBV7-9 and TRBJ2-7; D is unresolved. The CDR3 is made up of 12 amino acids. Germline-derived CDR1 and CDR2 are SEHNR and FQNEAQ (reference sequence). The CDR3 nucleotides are TGTTCCAGCATTTCCCTTTCCTACGAGCAGTACTTC. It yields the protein CSSISLSYEQYF.

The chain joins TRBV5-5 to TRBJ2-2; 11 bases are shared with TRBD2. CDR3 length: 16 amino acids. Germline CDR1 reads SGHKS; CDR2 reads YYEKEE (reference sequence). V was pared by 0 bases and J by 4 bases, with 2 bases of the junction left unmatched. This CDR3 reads CASSLGLAGSTGELFF. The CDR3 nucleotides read TGTGCCAGCAGCTTGGGACTAGCGGGAAGCACCGGGGAGCTGTTTTTT.

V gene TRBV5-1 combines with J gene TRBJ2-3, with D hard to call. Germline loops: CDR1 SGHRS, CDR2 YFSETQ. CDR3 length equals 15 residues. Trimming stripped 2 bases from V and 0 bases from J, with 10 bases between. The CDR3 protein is CASSFTGSSTDTQYF. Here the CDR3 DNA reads TGCGCCAGCAGCTTTACGGGTTCTAGCACAGATACGCAGTATTTT.

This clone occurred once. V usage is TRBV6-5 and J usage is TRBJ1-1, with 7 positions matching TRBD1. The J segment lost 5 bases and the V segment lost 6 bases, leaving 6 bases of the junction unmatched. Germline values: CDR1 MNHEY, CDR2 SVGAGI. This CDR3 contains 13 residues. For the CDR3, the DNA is TGTGCCAGCAGCTCAGGGGGAATAACTGAAGCTTTCTTT. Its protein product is CASSSGGITEAFF.

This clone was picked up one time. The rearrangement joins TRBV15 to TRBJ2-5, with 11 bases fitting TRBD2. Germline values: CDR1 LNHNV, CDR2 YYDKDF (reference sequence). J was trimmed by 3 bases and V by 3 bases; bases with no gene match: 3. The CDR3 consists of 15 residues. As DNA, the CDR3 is TGTGCCACCAGCAGGCCGGGACTAGCGGAAGAGACCCAGTACTTC. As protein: CATSRPGLAEETQYF. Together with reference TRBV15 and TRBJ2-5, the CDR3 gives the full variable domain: DAMVIQNPRYQVTQFGKPVTLSCSQTLNHNVMYWYQQKSSQAPKLLFHYYDKDFNNEADTPDNFQSRRPNTSFCFLDIRSPGLGDTAMYLCATSRPGLAEETQYFGPGTRLLVL.

The CDR3 DNA sequence: TGTGCCAGCACTTCACGGGGTAGACACGAGCAGTACTTC. Translating gives CASTSRGRHEQYF. The genes are TRBV7-9 and TRBJ2-7; D is perhaps TRBD2 (5 bases). The germline V and J ends were trimmed by 7 bases and 5 bases, with 15 bases remaining between them. Germline lookup yields CDR1 SEHNR and CDR2 FQNEAQ (reference sequence). The CDR3 has 13 residues.

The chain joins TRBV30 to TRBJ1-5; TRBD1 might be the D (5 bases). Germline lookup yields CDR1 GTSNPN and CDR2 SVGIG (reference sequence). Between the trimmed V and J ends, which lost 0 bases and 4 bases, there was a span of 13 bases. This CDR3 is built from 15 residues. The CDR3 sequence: CAWSVRRGWNQPQHF. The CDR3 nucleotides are TGTGCCTGGAGTGTACGGAGGGGATGGAATCAGCCCCAGCATTTT.

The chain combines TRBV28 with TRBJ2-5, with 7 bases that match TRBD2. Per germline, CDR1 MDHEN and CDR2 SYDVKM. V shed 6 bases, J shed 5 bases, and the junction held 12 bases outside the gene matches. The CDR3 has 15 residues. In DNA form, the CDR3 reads TGTGCCAGCAGAGATTCAGGCGGGAGTGAGGAGACCCAGTACTTC. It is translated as CASRDSGGSEETQYF.

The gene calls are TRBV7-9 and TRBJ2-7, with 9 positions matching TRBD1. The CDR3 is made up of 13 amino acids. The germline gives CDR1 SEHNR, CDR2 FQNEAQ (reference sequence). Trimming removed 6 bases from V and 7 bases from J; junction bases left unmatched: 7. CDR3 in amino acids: CASRGQGLVEQYF. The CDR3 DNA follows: TGTGCCAGCAGAGGACAGGGGCTGGTGGAGCAGTACTTC. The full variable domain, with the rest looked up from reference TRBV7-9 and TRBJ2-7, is DTGVSQNPRHKITKRGQNVTFRCDPISEHNRLYWYRQTLGQGPEFLTYFQNEAQLEKSRLLSDRFSAERPKGSFSTLEIQRTEQGDSAMYLCASRGQGLVEQYFGPGTRLTVT.

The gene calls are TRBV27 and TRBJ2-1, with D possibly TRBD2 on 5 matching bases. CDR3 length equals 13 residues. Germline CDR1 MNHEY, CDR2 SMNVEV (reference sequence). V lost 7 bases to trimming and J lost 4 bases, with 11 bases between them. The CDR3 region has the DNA TGTGCCAGCAAGGGTTCGGGGTACAATGAGCAGTTCTTC. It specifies CASKGSGYNEQFF.

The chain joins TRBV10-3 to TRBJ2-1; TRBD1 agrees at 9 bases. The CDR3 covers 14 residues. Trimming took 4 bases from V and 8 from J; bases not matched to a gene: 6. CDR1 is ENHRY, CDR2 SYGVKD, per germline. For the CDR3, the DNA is TGTGCCATCAGTGTCCGGGACAGGGTTTATGAGCAGTTCTTC. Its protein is CAISVRDRVYEQFF.

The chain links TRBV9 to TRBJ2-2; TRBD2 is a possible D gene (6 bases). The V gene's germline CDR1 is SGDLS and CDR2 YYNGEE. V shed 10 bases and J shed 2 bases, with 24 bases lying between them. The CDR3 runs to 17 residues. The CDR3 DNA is TGTGCCGGCGGGGCCCTCAATAGGGGCTACAACACCGGGGAGCTGTTTTTT. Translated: CAGGALNRGYNTGELFF.

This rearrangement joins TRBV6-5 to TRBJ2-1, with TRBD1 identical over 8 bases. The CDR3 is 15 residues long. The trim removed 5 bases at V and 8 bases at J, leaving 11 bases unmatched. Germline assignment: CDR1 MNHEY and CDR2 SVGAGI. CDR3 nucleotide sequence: TGTGCCAGCAGTAATGGACAGGGAGAGGTCCATGAGCAGTTCTTC. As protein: CASSNGQGEVHEQFF.

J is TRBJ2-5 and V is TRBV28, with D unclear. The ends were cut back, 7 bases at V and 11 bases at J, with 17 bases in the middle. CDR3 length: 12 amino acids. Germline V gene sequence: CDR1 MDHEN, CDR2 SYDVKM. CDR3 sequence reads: CASTATESKQYF. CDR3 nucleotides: TGTGCCAGCACCGCTACTGAGTCGAAGCAGTACTTC.

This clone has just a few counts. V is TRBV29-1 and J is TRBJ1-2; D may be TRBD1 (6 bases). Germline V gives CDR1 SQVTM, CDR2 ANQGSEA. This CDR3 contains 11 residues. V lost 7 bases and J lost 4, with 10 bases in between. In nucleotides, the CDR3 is TGCAGCGCCCTGGACAGCTATGGCTACACCTTC. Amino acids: CSALDSYGYTF.